Each of the 22 T cell receptor beta chains below was sequenced from the same sample in a study of neoadjuvant anti-PD-1 for oral cavity cancer. Method: immunoSEQ multiplex PCR; TCRdb's copy keeps in-frame clones and lacks some. Of around 5,000 clones listed, 55% to 70% were seen once; the top ten hold about 7.8%. The sample here was tumor tissue, taken before nivolumab (anti-PD-1) treatment. The receptors were sampled from a person aged 35 to 85 with oral cavity squamous cell carcinoma.

The V and J genes are TRBV30 and TRBJ1-5, with D unresolved. The CDR3 consists of 14 residues. The V end lost 0 bases, the J end lost 3 bases, and 9 bases lay between the germline ends. Germline-derived CDR1 and CDR2 are GTSNPN and SVGIG (reference sequence). The CDR3 loop reads CAWSVDGPNQPQHF. Written as DNA, the CDR3 is TGTGCCTGGAGTGTGGACGGCCCCAATCAGCCCCAGCATTTT.

The V call is TRBV11-3, the J call TRBJ2-1; D gene ambiguous. In germline, CDR1 is SGHNT, CDR2 YENEEA. This CDR3 contains 11 residues. The V and J ends lost 0 bases and 6 bases respectively, with 0 bases between them. The CDR3 nucleotides read TGTGCCAGCAGCTTAGACAATGAGCAGTTCTTC. Its translation is CASSLDNEQFF.

The chain has TRBV30 and TRBJ1-1, with D possibly being TRBD1 (5 bases). Trimming pared 5 bases from V and 1 base from J, leaving 14 bases between. This CDR3 is 14 amino acids long. Germline values: CDR1 GTSNPN, CDR2 SVGIG (reference sequence). This chain's CDR3 is CAWAPGAENTEAFF. CDR3 coding DNA: TGTGCCTGGGCCCCCGGGGCTGAGAACACTGAAGCTTTCTTT.

The chain employs TRBV10-3 and TRBJ1-5, with D tentatively TRBD1 (6 bases). Trimming stripped 6 bases from V and 4 bases from J, with 16 bases between. This CDR3 contains 15 residues. Germline V gene data show CDR1 as ENHRY and CDR2 as SYGVKD. The DNA of the CDR3 is TGTGCCATCAGGGCCTCGGACAGAGAGAATCAGCCCCAGCATTTT. This sequence encodes CAIRASDRENQPQHF.

The J gene is TRBJ1-3, the V gene TRBV7-6, with D unresolved. This CDR3 contains 15 residues. Looked up from germline, CDR1 is SGHVS and CDR2 is FNYEAQ. Trimming took off 5 bases at V and 0 bases at J, with 11 bases between the two ends. CDR3 protein: CASSRDWSSGNTIYF. In nucleotides, the CDR3 is TGTGCCAGCAGCCGAGACTGGAGCTCTGGAAACACCATATATTTT.

V is TRBV11-2 and J is TRBJ1-2; TRBD1 might be the D (5 bases). CDR1 and CDR2 from the germline V gene are SGHAT and FQNNGV. V was pared by 2 bases and J by 6 bases, with 10 bases between. The CDR3 covers 13 residues. DNA for the CDR3: TGTGCCAGCAGCTTACTGACAGTGGATGGCTACACCTTC. It yields the protein CASSLLTVDGYTF. The whole variable domain, remainder taken from reference TRBV11-2 and TRBJ1-2, is EAGVAQSPRYKIIEKRQSVAFWCNPISGHATLYWYQQILGQGPKLLIQFQNNGVVDDSQLPKDRFSAERLKGVDSTLKIQPAKLEDSAVYLCASSLLTVDGYTFGSGTRLTVV.

The J gene is TRBJ1-1, the V gene TRBV5-5; D not certain. Trimming cost V 3 bases and J 2 bases, with 14 bases left between them. This CDR3 region has 15 residues. Per the germline V gene, CDR1 is SGHKS and CDR2 is YYEKEE (reference sequence). The CDR3 region has the DNA TGTGCCAGCAGCTACGGCGCAAGGCAAAACACTGAAGCTTTCTTT. Amino acid sequence: CASSYGARQNTEAFF.

The rearrangement joins TRBV5-1 to TRBJ2-2; 9 nucleotides line up with TRBD2. There are 16 residues in the CDR3. Per germline, CDR1 SGHRS and CDR2 YFSETQ. V dropped 2 bases and J dropped 5; count of bases not matched to a gene: 7. This CDR3 is CASSLVAGVWTGELFF. The DNA of the CDR3 is TGCGCCAGCAGCTTAGTAGCGGGAGTTTGGACCGGGGAGCTGTTTTTT.

In its sample, this clone was seen a few times. The V gene is TRBV5-4, the J gene TRBJ1-1, with TRBD1 identical over 10 bases. Germline CDR1 and CDR2: SGHNT and YYREEE (reference sequence). The V and J ends lost 4 bases and 0 bases, in that order; junction bases with no gene match: 9. The CDR3 sequence is 17 residues long. The CDR3 nucleotides read TGTGCCAGCAGCGGGGGACAGGGGAGTCGGGTGAACACTGAAGCTTTCTTT. It translates to CASSGGQGSRVNTEAFF.

CDR3: CASSVLGADSEAFF. The DNA of the CDR3 is TGTGCCAGCAGCGTATTGGGCGCGGACAGTGAAGCTTTCTTT. The chain recombines TRBV9 with TRBJ1-1, with D tentatively TRBD1 (6 bases). The CDR3 is 14 amino acids. Germline V gives CDR1 SGDLS, CDR2 YYNGEE. The ends were cut back, 1 base at V and 7 bases at J, with 14 bases in the middle.

This chain connects TRBV19 to TRBJ1-2, with 11 nucleotides matching TRBD1. The V segment lost 1 base and the J segment 4 bases; nucleotides outside the gene matches: 2. This CDR3 comprises 15 residues. CDR1 is LNHDA and CDR2 is SQIVND in the germline V gene (reference sequence). CDR3 protein: CASSIAGTGGYGYTF. The CDR3, as DNA: TGTGCCAGTAGTATAGCTGGGACAGGGGGCTATGGCTACACCTTC.

CDR3 protein: CASSEFRGNSPLHF. The CDR3 DNA is TGTGCCAGCAGTGAATTCAGGGGGAATTCACCCCTCCACTTT. The rearrangement joins TRBV6-4 to TRBJ1-6, with TRBD1 matching over 7 bases. Germline trimming cut 3 bases from V and 7 bases from J; bases unmatched to any gene: 3. Germline V gives CDR1 MRHNA, CDR2 SNTAGT. The CDR3 sequence is 14 residues long.

The V call is TRBV19, the J call TRBJ2-2; no clear D. CDR1 and CDR2 (germline): LNHDA, SQIVND (reference sequence). V lost 0 bases and J 5 bases, leaving 10 bases between the germline ends. This CDR3 is built from 15 residues. The CDR3 loop is CASSIDGPQTGELFF. The DNA of the CDR3 is TGTGCCAGTAGTATAGATGGGCCCCAAACCGGGGAGCTGTTTTTT.

This clone was detected only a few times. The chain recombines TRBV12-2 with TRBJ1-1; no DNA check was done on the table's D call, TRBD1. TRBV12-2 is noted as a pseudogene. The CDR3 contains 16 residues. The CDR3 sequence is CASRLSQGVRNTEAFF. DNA of the CDR3: TGTGCAAGTCGCTTGTCCCAGGGGGTAAGAAACACTGAAGCTTTCTTT.

V gene TRBV4-2 combines with J gene TRBJ2-1; 7 bases are a match to TRBD2. Germline loops: CDR1 LGHNA, CDR2 YNFKEQ. The trim removed 4 bases at V and 4 bases at J, leaving 13 bases unmatched. The CDR3 sequence is 17 residues long. The CDR3 sequence: CASSPEQRDYTYNEQFF. The CDR3 DNA sequence: TGTGCCAGCAGCCCAGAACAGCGGGACTATACTTACAATGAGCAGTTCTTC.

The chain links TRBV19 to TRBJ1-5; D gene ambiguous. V lost 3 bases to trimming and J lost 4 bases, with 7 bases between them. Germline CDR1 and CDR2: LNHDA and SQIVND (reference sequence). This CDR3 is built from 13 residues. The CDR3 nucleotides are TGTGCCAGTAGTATGACTACGAATCAGCCCCAGCATTTT. It specifies CASSMTTNQPQHF.

This clone was seen only once. This chain uses TRBV2 with TRBJ1-5; unclear D gene. V was trimmed by 6 bases and J by 0 bases, leaving 9 bases between them. The CDR3 is 14 residues long. Germline-derived CDR1 and CDR2 are SNHLY and FYNNEI. The CDR3 region is CASRIGISNQPQHF. CDR3 in DNA: TGTGCCAGCAGGATAGGGATTAGCAATCAGCCCCAGCATTTT.

This chain links TRBV19 with TRBJ1-5; D call uncertain. There are 15 residues in the CDR3. The V gene lost 2 bases and the J gene lost 6 bases, with 14 bases spanning the gap. Germline CDR1 LNHDA, CDR2 SQIVND (reference sequence). The DNA for the CDR3 is TGTGCCAGTAGTATAACGGTTCGGGTGTCTCAGCCCCAGCATTTT. Amino acids: CASSITVRVSQPQHF.

The chain links TRBV7-9 to TRBJ1-1, with 10 positions matching TRBD1. Per germline, CDR1 SEHNR and CDR2 FQNEAQ (reference sequence). This CDR3 is 18 amino acids long. V dropped 5 bases and J dropped 0; count of bases not matched to a gene: 12. CDR3 sequence: CASSADDWTGGVNTEAFF. Written as DNA, the CDR3 is TGTGCCAGCAGCGCGGACGATTGGACAGGGGGGGTGAACACTGAAGCTTTCTTT.

The chain recombines TRBV19 with TRBJ1-1; no clear D gene. Trimming left V 2 bases short and J 5 bases short, with 15 bases between. The CDR3 runs 15 residues. Looked up from germline, CDR1 is LNHDA and CDR2 is SQIVND (reference sequence). The DNA of the CDR3 is TGTGCCAGTAGTATAAGGGCGGGTGGGGAGACTGAAGCTTTCTTT. The encoded protein is CASSIRAGGETEAFF.

V gene TRBV6-1 combines with J gene TRBJ1-2, with a possible D match to TRBD1 (5 bases). V dropped 4 bases and J dropped 1 base, with 22 bases sitting between them. This CDR3 is built from 18 residues. The germline V gene encodes CDR1 MNHNS and CDR2 SASEGT. The CDR3: CASSGVLNVRVGNYGYTF. Written as DNA, the CDR3 is TGTGCCAGCAGTGGAGTTCTAAACGTCAGGGTGGGTAACTATGGCTACACCTTC.

The chain couples TRBV2 to TRBJ1-5; D gene unclear. Germline values: CDR1 SNHLY, CDR2 FYNNEI. The CDR3 runs to 14 residues. V lost 0 bases and J lost 6, with 9 bases in between. CDR3 nucleotide sequence: TGTGCCAGCAGTGAAGCGGGTAAACGTCAGCCCCAGCATTTT. Translating gives CASSEAGKRQPQHF.